One sample yielded the 6 T cell receptor beta chains listed below, sequenced in a study of breast tumors, draining lymph nodes, adjacent tissues. Samples came from axillary lymph nodes draining the breast cancer. In TCRdb, the multiplex PCR reads were re-called with MiXCR into one record per CDR3 protein. The profile shows some 170,000 distinct CDR3 sequences, 30% to 35% of them singletons. Sample: axillary lymph node tissue. These receptors all stem from a female donor with breast cancer. Some clones in this sample may be carry-over from other donors' samples.

This clonotype has a single count. This CDR3 fails to terminate in the conserved phenylalanine or tryptophan, so it likely reflects a read error. The DNA is left out, because the CDR3 cannot be placed on it with certainty; the CDR3 is given as TCRdb lists it. The chain employs TRBV3-2 and TRBJ1-3; whether TRBD1, the table's D call, matches the DNA was not checked. TRBV3-2 is noted as a pseudogene. The CDR3 contains 17 residues when both ends are counted. The CDR3 sequence is CASSQEQGTPRANTIYL.

The V and J genes are TRBV6-2 or TRBV6-3 and TRBJ2-1, with TRBD2 matching 15 bases. The CDR3 has 18 amino acids. Trimming removed 5 bases from V and 4 bases from J; junction bases left unmatched: 9. Germline V gives CDR1 MNHEY, CDR2 SVGEGT. The CDR3 region is CASSPIPGTSGGYNEQFF. CDR3 sequence (DNA): TGTGCCAGCAGTCCAATCCCCGGGACTAGCGGGGGGTACAATGAGCAGTTCTTC.

The gene calls are TRBV2 and TRBJ2-5; 9 bases agree with TRBD1. The CDR3 has 14 amino acids. The V segment lost 7 bases and the J segment 3 bases; nucleotides outside the gene matches: 6. Germline CDR1 and CDR2: SNHLY and FYNNEI. CDR3: CASTGQGRKETQYF. The DNA for the CDR3 is TGTGCCAGCACTGGACAGGGGAGGAAAGAGACCCAGTACTTC.

A word on this clonotype: One base away lies a much larger clone, so this may be a sequencing read error. V is TRBV6-2 or TRBV6-3 and J is TRBJ1-5; 7 nucleotides line up with TRBD1. V dropped 5 bases and J dropped 0; count of bases not matched to a gene: 4. This CDR3 is built from 15 residues. CDR1 is MNHEY and CDR2 is SVGEGT in the germline V gene. The CDR3 here is CASSADRTSNQPQHF. CDR3 sequence (DNA): TGTGCCAGCAGTGCGGACAGGACTAGCAATCAGCCCCAGCATTTT.

A note on this clonotype: Compared with germline, one end of the junction differs, possibly owing to a read error. The chain combines TRBV5-6 with TRBJ2-3; 8 nucleotides match TRBD2. The germline V gene has CDR1 SGHDT and CDR2 YYEEEE. The CDR3 is 12 amino acids. As DNA, the CDR3 is TGTGCCAGCAGCCCAGGACTAGCCCCCTTTAAATTT. This encodes CASSPGLAPFKF.

About this clonotype itself: A junction boundary mismatches the germline segment, possibly from a read error. J is TRBJ1-2 and V is TRBV5-1, with no clear D. The CDR3 is 14 residues long. Per the germline V gene, CDR1 is SGHRS and CDR2 is YFSETQ. The CDR3 reads CASRSQPLNYGYTF. In DNA form, the CDR3 reads TGCGCCAGCAGAAGTCAGCCCCTCAACTACGGCTACACCTTC. Full variable domain (outside the CDR3, taken from reference TRBV5-1 and TRBJ1-2): KAGVTQTPRYLIKTRGQQVTLSCSPISGHRSVSWYQQTPGQGLQFLFEYFSETQRNKGNFPGRFSGRQFSNSRSEMNVSTLELGDSALYLCASRSQPLNYGYTFGSGTRLTVV.